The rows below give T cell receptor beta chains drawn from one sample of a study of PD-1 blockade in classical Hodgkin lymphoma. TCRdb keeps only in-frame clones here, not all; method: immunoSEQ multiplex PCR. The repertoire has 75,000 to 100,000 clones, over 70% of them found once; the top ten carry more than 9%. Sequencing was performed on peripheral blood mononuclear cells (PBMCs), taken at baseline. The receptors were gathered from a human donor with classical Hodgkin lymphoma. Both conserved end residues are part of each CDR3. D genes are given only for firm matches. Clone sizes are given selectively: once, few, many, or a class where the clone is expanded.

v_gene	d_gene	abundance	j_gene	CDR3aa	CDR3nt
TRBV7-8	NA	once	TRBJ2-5	CASSRPRETQYF	TGTGCCAGCAGCCGCCCTAGAGAGACCCAGTACTTC
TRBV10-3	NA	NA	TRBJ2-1	CAISPGGVHEQFF	TGTGCCATCAGCCCAGGCGGGGTCCATGAGCAGTTCTTC
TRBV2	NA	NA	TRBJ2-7	CASRDWAYEQYF	TGTGCCAGCAGGGACTGGGCCTACGAGCAGTACTTC
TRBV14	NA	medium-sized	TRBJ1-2	CASSHRVNYGYTF	TGTGCCAGCAGCCACAGGGTTAACTATGGCTACACCTTC
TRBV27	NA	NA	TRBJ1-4	CASRAVATNEKLFF	TGTGCCAGCAGAGCAGTTGCAACTAATGAAAAACTGTTTTTT
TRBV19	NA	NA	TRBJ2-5	CASSTNTEETQYF	TGTGCCAGTAGTACCAACACGGAAGAGACCCAGTACTTC
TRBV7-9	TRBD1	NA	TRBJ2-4	CASSPSGTGMENIQYF	TGTGCCAGCAGCCCTTCCGGGACAGGGATGGAGAACATTCAGTACTTC
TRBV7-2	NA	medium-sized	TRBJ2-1	CASSLGRRNEQFF	TGTGCCAGCAGCTTAGGGCGGCGCAATGAGCAGTTCTTC
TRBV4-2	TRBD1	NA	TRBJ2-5	CASSQDAGQVGYF	TGTGCCAGCAGCCAAGATGCGGGACAGGTCGGGTACTTC
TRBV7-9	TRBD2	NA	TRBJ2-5	CASSPGGRVETQYF	TGTGCCAGCAGTCCAGGCGGGAGGGTGGAGACCCAGTACTTC